What follows are 22 T cell receptor beta chains derived from one specimen sequenced in a study of identical twins. MiXCR, run by TCRdb on the 5' RACE reads, gives a single entry per CDR3 protein. The profile shows 150,000 or so distinct CDR3 sequences, under 4.5% of them singletons. Sequencing input: memory T cells sorted from blood. These receptor sequences come from a man between 18 and 29 years old in good health.

This clonotype was found many times. The gene calls are TRBV4-2 and TRBJ2-1, with a weak D call TRBD2 (6 bases). Germline V gives CDR1 LGHNA, CDR2 YNFKEQ. Trimming took off 6 bases at V and 8 bases at J, with 23 bases between the two ends. The CDR3 contains 16 residues. The CDR3 DNA sequence: TGTGCCAGCAGAACCAAAGCGGGTCTCGGTAGCGATGAGCAGTTCTTC. Protein sequence: CASRTKAGLGSDEQFF.

This clonotype was picked up many times. The V call is TRBV12-3 or TRBV12-4, the J call TRBJ2-7, with D possibly called TRBD1 or TRBD2 (6 bases each). V dropped 5 bases and J dropped 4 bases, with 18 bases sitting between them. The CDR3 is made up of 15 amino acids. CDR3 DNA sequence: TGTGCCAGCAGTAAGACAGGACGGGGAGGTTACGAGCAGTACTTC. As protein: CASSKTGRGGYEQYF.

The chain has TRBV14 and TRBJ2-3; 9 bases are shared with TRBD2. CDR3 length: 23 residues. J gave up 2 bases and V 0 bases, and 24 bases lay outside the gene matches. Germline CDR1 reads SGHDN; CDR2 reads FVKESK. In nucleotides, the CDR3 is TGTGCCAGCAGCCAAGACATGGGAGAGGCGGGAGGGCTCTTCTTCAGGCACACAGATACGCAGTATTTT. The encoded protein is CASSQDMGEAGGLFFRHTDTQYF. Together with reference TRBV14 and TRBJ2-3, the CDR3 gives the full variable domain: EAGVTQFPSHSVIEKGQTVTLRCDPISGHDNLYWYRRVMGKEIKFLLHFVKESKQDESGMPNNRFLAERTGGTYSTLKVQPAELEDSGVYFCASSQDMGEAGGLFFRHTDTQYFGPGTRLTVL.

This clonotype came up a few times. CDR3 sequence: CASSAAGQFTEAFF. The CDR3, as DNA: TGTGCCAGCAGTGCAGCGGGACAGTTCACTGAAGCTTTCTTT. The gene calls are TRBV2 and TRBJ1-1; 7 nucleotides line up with TRBD1. The CDR3 consists of 14 residues. Germline V gene lookup returns CDR1 SNHLY and CDR2 FYNNEI. V lost 4 bases to trimming and J lost 4 bases; unmatched junction nucleotides: 6.

This clonotype appeared many times. The rearrangement uses TRBV6-1 and TRBJ2-1; TRBD2 aligns across 10 bases. V shed 8 bases and J 0 bases; nucleotides not matched to a gene: 13. Germline lookup yields CDR1 MNHNS and CDR2 SASEGT. The CDR3 length is 18 residues. CDR3 sequence: CASALWASSGSSYNEQFF. The CDR3 DNA sequence: TGTGCCAGCGCCCTATGGGCCTCTAGCGGGAGCTCCTACAATGAGCAGTTCTTC.

The table lists this clonotype with many counts. The rearrangement links TRBV12-3 or TRBV12-4 to TRBJ2-1; D not resolved. The CDR3 has 15 amino acids. The V end lost 6 bases, the J end lost 0 bases, and 12 bases lay between the germline ends. In nucleotides, the CDR3 is TGTGCCAGCAGAGCGACTGATAGCTCCTACAATGAGCAGTTCTTC. Translation: CASRATDSSYNEQFF.

In this sample, this clonotype turned up many times. This chain uses TRBV20-1 with TRBJ1-1; no reliable D call. The V and J ends lost 3 bases and 11 bases respectively, with 4 bases between them. Germline V gene data show CDR1 as DFQATT and CDR2 as SNEGSKA (reference sequence). The CDR3 contains 8 residues. CDR3 region: CSASWAFF. In nucleotides, the CDR3 is TGCAGTGCTAGTTGGGCTTTCTTT.

This clonotype has a count of ten or more. This chain connects TRBV29-1 to TRBJ2-7; 12 nucleotides agree with TRBD1. CDR1 SQVTM and CDR2 ANQGSEA come from the germline V gene. V lost 6 bases and J lost 6; bases outside the gene matches: 6. The CDR3 contains 13 residues. The CDR3 spells CSVAGTGGLEQYF. In DNA, the CDR3 is TGCAGCGTAGCCGGGACAGGGGGCCTCGAGCAGTACTTC.

This clonotype showed up many times. The chain is built from TRBV11-1 and TRBJ2-5; D unclear. CDR1 and CDR2 from the germline V gene are SGHAT and FQDESV (reference sequence). V was pared by 5 bases and J by 1 base, with 23 bases between. The CDR3 is 18 residues long. The CDR3 region has the DNA TGTGCCAGCAGCCCGACCCTGCCCAGCGAGCTATCCCAAGAGACCCAGTACTTC. Protein: CASSPTLPSELSQETQYF.

CDR3 nucleotides: TGCAGTGCTAGACGACAGGGGATTGGCTACACCTTC. Its translation: CSARRQGIGYTF. This rearrangement joins TRBV20-1 to TRBJ1-2, with TRBD1 matching 8 bases. Germline V gene data show CDR1 as DFQATT and CDR2 as SNEGSKA (reference sequence). V lost 2 bases and J lost 7; bases outside the gene matches: 3. The CDR3 spans 12 residues.

This clonotype has ten or more counts. The chain links TRBV20-1 to TRBJ1-5; D is unresolved. This CDR3 has 15 residues. Germline CDR1 DFQATT, CDR2 SNEGSKA (reference sequence). V was clipped by 5 bases and J by 2 bases, with 16 bases between them. The CDR3 sequence: CSAYAPADRNQPQHF. The CDR3 bases are TGCAGTGCTTACGCCCCGGCGGATCGCAATCAGCCCCAGCATTTT.

This clonotype was seen ten or more times. The rearrangement joins TRBV28 to TRBJ2-1, with TRBD2 identical over 9 bases. Germline CDR1 MDHEN, CDR2 SYDVKM. This CDR3 has 15 residues. V lost 4 bases, J lost 4 bases, and 5 bases stayed unmatched. The CDR3 loop is CASSSPSGTYNEQFF. The CDR3 bases are TGTGCCAGCAGTTCCCCTAGCGGGACGTACAATGAGCAGTTCTTC.

This clonotype has a count of ten or more. This chain links TRBV5-1 with TRBJ1-1; D remains ambiguous. The CDR3 spans 13 residues. The germline V gene encodes CDR1 SGHRS and CDR2 YFSETQ. V lost 6 bases and J 0 bases, leaving 9 bases between the germline ends. CDR3 nucleotide sequence: TGCGCCAGCAAGGTAAACATGAACACTGAAGCTTTCTTT. It yields the protein CASKVNMNTEAFF.

This clonotype was observed many times. CDR3 sequence reads: CASSPFISSSYNEQFF. CDR3 nucleotide sequence: TGCGCCAGCAGCCCGTTTATATCTAGCTCCTACAATGAGCAGTTCTTC. The chain employs TRBV5-1 and TRBJ2-1; no reliable D call. V was pared by 4 bases and J by 0 bases, with 14 bases between. Germline V gene sequence: CDR1 SGHRS, CDR2 YFSETQ. CDR3 length: 16 amino acids.

This clonotype appeared many times. This chain links TRBV20-1 with TRBJ2-3, with 9 bases aligning to TRBD2. Germline V gene lookup returns CDR1 DFQATT and CDR2 SNEGSKA (reference sequence). This CDR3 region has 14 residues. The CDR3 region is CSAYVAGVVDTQYF. The CDR3 nucleotides are TGCAGCGCCTATGTAGCGGGAGTAGTAGATACGCAGTATTTT.

This clonotype was counted ten times or more. The V call is TRBV5-6, the J call TRBJ2-3; D possibly corresponds to TRBD2 (7 bases). Per the germline V gene, CDR1 is SGHDT and CDR2 is YYEEEE. The CDR3 sequence is 17 residues long. Trimming stripped 0 bases from V and 0 bases from J, with 14 bases between. The DNA for the CDR3 is TGTGCCAGCAGCTTGGTCGAGGGGGGGCGCAGCACAGATACGCAGTATTTT. Its translation: CASSLVEGGRSTDTQYF.

This clonotype was seen repeatedly, ten times or more. The chain combines TRBV11-2 with TRBJ1-3; no definite D call. CDR3 length equals 17 residues. The V gene lost 4 bases and the J gene lost 0 bases, with 16 bases spanning the gap. CDR1 and CDR2 from the germline V gene are SGHAT and FQNNGV. The CDR3 sequence: CASSSLKGRISGNTIYF. In nucleotides, the CDR3 is TGTGCCAGCAGCTCATTGAAAGGACGGATCTCTGGAAACACCATATATTTT. Combining the CDR3 with reference TRBV11-2 and TRBJ1-3 gives the whole variable domain EAGVAQSPRYKIIEKRQSVAFWCNPISGHATLYWYQQILGQGPKLLIQFQNNGVVDDSQLPKDRFSAERLKGVDSTLKIQPAKLEDSAVYLCASSSLKGRISGNTIYFGEGSWLTVV.

Ten or more counts support this clonotype. The chain is built from TRBV7-9 and TRBJ2-5; D is unresolved. The germline V and J ends were trimmed by 5 bases and 1 base, with 14 bases remaining between them. Germline V gene data show CDR1 as SEHNR and CDR2 as FQNEAQ (reference sequence). The CDR3 length is 15 residues. The DNA for the CDR3 is TGTGCCAGCAGCGCAACACAGCGCCTCCAAGAGACCCAGTACTTC. Its translation: CASSATQRLQETQYF.

The J gene is TRBJ1-5, the V gene TRBV12-3 or TRBV12-4; D call uncertain. The CDR3 has 15 amino acids. The V gene lost 1 base and the J gene lost 5 bases, with 12 bases spanning the gap. In DNA form, the CDR3 reads TGTGCCAGCAGTTTAGACGGCAGGCGTTATCAGCCCCAGCATTTT. This gives the protein CASSLDGRRYQPQHF.

This clonotype was counted many times. The rearrangement links TRBV19 to TRBJ1-5; possible D gene TRBD1, 6 bases. This CDR3 has 15 residues. Germline CDR1 reads LNHDA; CDR2 reads SQIVND (reference sequence). V was shortened by 4 bases and J by 0 bases, with 10 bases between the two germline ends. The CDR3 DNA sequence: TGTGCCAGTAGTAGCACAGGGTTTAGCAATCAGCCCCAGCATTTT. Translating gives CASSSTGFSNQPQHF.

This clonotype appeared many times. The chain combines TRBV5-6 with TRBJ2-7; 15 bases match TRBD2. J gave up 1 base and V 3 bases, and 8 bases lay outside the gene matches. CDR3 size: 18 residues. CDR1 and CDR2 from the germline V gene are SGHDT and YYEEEE. The CDR3: CASSSGLAGGIGSYEQYF. DNA for the CDR3: TGTGCCAGCAGCTCGGGACTAGCGGGAGGCATCGGGTCCTACGAGCAGTACTTC.

The V and J genes are TRBV2 and TRBJ1-1; possibly TRBD1 for D (5 bases). The CDR3 covers 13 residues. The V and J ends lost 9 bases and 6 bases respectively, with 17 bases between them. CDR1 is SNHLY and CDR2 is FYNNEI in the germline V gene. CDR3 in amino acids: CARETSRGAEAFF. The CDR3 DNA follows: TGTGCCAGAGAGACGAGCCGGGGGGCTGAAGCTTTCTTT. Based on the CDR3 plus reference TRBV2 and TRBJ1-1, the full variable domain is EPEVTQTPSHQVTQMGQEVILRCVPISNHLYFYWYRQILGQKVEFLVSFYNNEISEKSEIFDDQFSVERPDGSNFTLKIRSTKLEDSAMYFCARETSRGAEAFFGQGTRLTVV.